Listed below are T cell receptor beta chains from one sample, sequenced in a study of blood T cell repertoires in COVID-19. Some clones are missing from TCRdb's copy, which holds only in-frame ones; the method was immunoSEQ multiplex PCR. Here the sample spans approximately 50,000 clones, over 75% being singletons. Sequences were obtained from peripheral blood. All receptors come from a man older than 75 with COVID-19, enrolled during active disease. Each CDR3 is given with its conserved first and last residue. A D gene is named only where the DNA matches it firmly. Clone size, where shown, is once, few, many, or a class for clones that have expanded.

CDR3 DNA,CDR3 protein,V gene,D gene,clone size,J gene
TGTGCCAGCAGCGGAGGGGTGTGGTCGACTGAAGCTTTCTTT,CASSGGVWSTEAFF,TRBV6-6,-,-,TRBJ1-1
TGTGCCAGCAGTAACCCCCTGGGGCGGTCCTCCTACAATGAGCAGTTCTTC,CASSNPLGRSSYNEQFF,TRBV6-2/TRBV6-3,-,-,TRBJ2-1
TGTGCCAGCAGCCAGACGCGGGACAGGGTCTTCAATGAGCAGTTCTTC,CASSQTRDRVFNEQFF,TRBV3-1/TRBV3-2,TRBD1,-,TRBJ2-1
TGTGCCAGCAGAACCGGGACAGGGACTCCCTACGAGCAGTACTTC,CASRTGTGTPYEQYF,TRBV28,TRBD1,-,TRBJ2-7
TGTGCCAGCAGTCCTACCGGGACTAGCGGGAGGGATGAGCAGTTCTTC,CASSPTGTSGRDEQFF,TRBV7-9,TRBD2,-,TRBJ2-1
TGTGCCAGCAGCGTTGACAGCTTTAATCAGCCCCAGCATTTT,CASSVDSFNQPQHF,TRBV7-9,-,-,TRBJ1-5
TGTGCCAGCAGCTGGCGGGGCTCTCGGAATGAGCAGTTCTTC,CASSWRGSRNEQFF,TRBV7-8,-,-,TRBJ2-1
TGTGCCAGCAGCTTAAAACAGGGGATCGGGACTAATGAAAAACTGTTTTTT,CASSLKQGIGTNEKLFF,TRBV9,TRBD1,-,TRBJ1-4
TGTGCCAGTAGTATAGATAGGGTTGGGGGGACTGAAGCTTTCTTT,CASSIDRVGGTEAFF,TRBV19,-,-,TRBJ1-1
TGTGCCACCGCGTTGGGAGACAAAGTAGCGGCTTTCAGCACAGATACGCAGTATTTT,CATALGDKVAAFSTDTQYF,TRBV19,-,-,TRBJ2-3
TGTGCCAGCAGCCTCCGACAGGGGGCCGGGCAGTTCTTC,CASSLRQGAGQFF,TRBV3-1/TRBV3-2,TRBD1,-,TRBJ2-1
TGCGCCAGCAGCTACTCCCAGGGGGCCACTGAAGCTTTCTTT,CASSYSQGATEAFF,TRBV5-1,TRBD1,-,TRBJ1-1
TGTGCCATCAGGGTCCCAGGCTCGGGAAACACCATATATTTT,CAIRVPGSGNTIYF,TRBV10-3,-,-,TRBJ1-3
TGTGCCAGCAGGGCCGAGCGGGACTCCTACAATGAGCAGTTCTTC,CASRAERDSYNEQFF,TRBV5-4,TRBD2,-,TRBJ2-1
TGTGCCAGCAGCCAAAGGACTGCCCAGTTGGATACGCAGTATTTT,CASSQRTAQLDTQYF,TRBV14,-,few,TRBJ2-3
TGCGCCAGCAGCCAAGCGAACAGACGATACCAAGAGACCCAGTACTTC,CASSQANRRYQETQYF,TRBV4-1,-,-,TRBJ2-5
TGTGCCAGCAGACGACAGGGGAGGGCTGAAAAACTGTTTTTT,CASRRQGRAEKLFF,TRBV27,TRBD1,-,TRBJ1-4
TGTGCCAGCAGCCGGTACAGGGTAGCGGGAGCCAATGAGCAGTTCTTC,CASSRYRVAGANEQFF,TRBV9,TRBD2,once,TRBJ2-1
TGTGCCAGCAGTGTCACAGGGTATAATGAAAAACTGTTTTTT,CASSVTGYNEKLFF,TRBV28,-,-,TRBJ1-4
TGTGCCAGCAGCTTATTGGAGCCCCCAAAAACGGCTTTCTTT,CASSLLEPPKTAFF,TRBV13,-,-,TRBJ1-1
TGTGCCAGCAGCCTCGTAAACCGAGAGGGTGAAGCTTTCTTT,CASSLVNREGEAFF,TRBV3-1/TRBV3-2,-,-,TRBJ1-1
TGTGCCAGCAGCCGAGGGGGAAACACTGAAGCTTTCTTT,CASSRGGNTEAFF,TRBV7-2,-,once,TRBJ1-1
TGTGCCAGCAGCCAATCGGGGACTGTCTACGAGCAGTACTTC,CASSQSGTVYEQYF,TRBV3-1/TRBV3-2,-,few,TRBJ2-7
TGTGCCAGCAGTTCTTCCGGGACAGGGAACTATGGCTACACCTTC,CASSSSGTGNYGYTF,TRBV28,TRBD1,few,TRBJ1-2
TGCGCCAGCAGCTGGGACCCCAGGGGTAGCGGGGGGCCGGGCACAGATACGCAGTATTTT,CASSWDPRGSGGPGTDTQYF,TRBV5-1,TRBD2,-,TRBJ2-3
TGCGCCAGCAGGTCCGGGAACACTGAAGCTTTCTTT,CASRSGNTEAFF,TRBV10-2,-,-,TRBJ1-1
TGTGCCAGCAGCAAAGCGGTTAGCGGGGCTCCGGGGACCGGGGAGCTGTTTTTT,CASSKAVSGAPGTGELFF,TRBV21-1,-,-,TRBJ2-2
TGCGCCAGCAGCTTTCTAGCGGCGGAGTACAATGAGCAGTTCTTC,CASSFLAAEYNEQFF,TRBV10-2,TRBD2,few,TRBJ2-1
TGTGCCAGCAGCCAAGTCGGTGTCAACGAGCAGTACTTC,CASSQVGVNEQYF,TRBV7-2,-,few,TRBJ2-7
TGTGCCAGCAGTGAAGCTGTACTCACTGAAGCTTTCTTT,CASSEAVLTEAFF,TRBV2,-,-,TRBJ1-1
TGTGCCAGCAGTGGACAGGGAAAAGATCAGCCCCAGCATTTT,CASSGQGKDQPQHF,TRBV2,TRBD1,-,TRBJ1-5
TGTGCCAGCTCACCGGACCCACAAGGAGGGACTGAAGCTTTCTTT,CASSPDPQGGTEAFF,TRBV18,-,-,TRBJ1-1